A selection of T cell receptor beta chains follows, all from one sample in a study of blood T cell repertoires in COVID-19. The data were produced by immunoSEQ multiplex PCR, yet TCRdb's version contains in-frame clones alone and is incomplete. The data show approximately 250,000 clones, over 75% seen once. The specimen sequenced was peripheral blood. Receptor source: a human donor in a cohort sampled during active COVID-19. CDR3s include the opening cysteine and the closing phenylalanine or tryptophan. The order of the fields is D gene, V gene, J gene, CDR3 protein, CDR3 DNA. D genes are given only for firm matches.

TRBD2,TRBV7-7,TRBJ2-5,CASSQTSGSVETQYF,TGTGCTAGCAGCCAAACTAGCGGGAGTGTGGAGACCCAGTACTTC
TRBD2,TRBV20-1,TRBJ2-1,CSASPSGGGSYNEQFF,TGCAGTGCTAGTCCTAGCGGGGGTGGCTCCTACAATGAGCAGTTCTTC
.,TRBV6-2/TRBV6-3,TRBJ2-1,CASSSTRQGGNEQFF,TGTGCCAGCAGTTCAACCCGACAGGGCGGGAACGAGCAGTTCTTC
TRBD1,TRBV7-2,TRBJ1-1,CASSFLTQGRAFF,TGTGCCAGCAGCTTCCTTACACAGGGGCGGGCTTTCTTT
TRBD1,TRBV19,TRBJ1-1,CASISTGTNTEAFF,TGTGCCAGTATCTCGACAGGGACGAACACTGAAGCTTTCTTT
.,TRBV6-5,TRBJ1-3,CASREAPGNTIYF,TGTGCCTCCCGGGAGGCCCCTGGAAACACCATATATTTT
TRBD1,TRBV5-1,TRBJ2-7,CASSPGDRPYEQYF,TGCGCCAGCAGCCCGGGGGACAGGCCATACGAGCAGTACTTC
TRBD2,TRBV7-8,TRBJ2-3,CASSLFQGSGGVDTQYF,TGTGCCAGCAGCTTATTCCAGGGCAGCGGGGGCGTAGATACGCAGTATTTT
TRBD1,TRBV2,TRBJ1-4,CASRTRQGSNEKLFF,TGTGCCAGCAGAACAAGACAGGGTTCTAATGAAAAACTGTTTTTT
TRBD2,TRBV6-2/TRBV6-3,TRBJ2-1,CASSYRLADYNEQFF,TGTGCCAGCAGTTACCGACTAGCGGACTACAATGAGCAGTTCTTC
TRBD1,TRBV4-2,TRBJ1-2,CASSQDEQGGNYGYTF,TGTGCCAGCAGCCAAGATGAACAGGGGGGTAACTATGGCTACACCTTC